This TCR beta chain was observed in a study of T cells in Graves' hyperthyroidism and ophthalmopathy (dated by TCRdb to the late 2010s). Looking at the study overall: Peripheral blood was collected at initial diagnosis, before any treatment. A discovery cohort of approximately 97 patients, about 40 with Graves' ophthalmopathy and about 58 with stable Graves' hyperthyroidism, was used to find distinguishing TCR V-J signatures. An independent validation cohort of under 20 hyperthyroidism patients and over 15 patients who later progressed to ophthalmopathy tested prospective prediction of ophthalmopathy. The roughly 100 discovery patients were randomly divided into training and test sets at a 7:3 ratio. The study also compared thyroid tissue and blood T-cell repertoires from five or six Graves' hyperthyroidism patients. After blood sampling, hyperthyroidism patients were treated with methimazole at a starting dose of 30 mg daily, and ophthalmopathy patients were treated with high-dose intravenous methylprednisolone. According to the paper, TCR Vbeta CDR3 sequencing was carried out on approximately 140 peripheral blood samples, which came from approximately 43 ophthalmopathy, around 75 hyperthyroidism and around 17 progressor patients. What the research found in general, with its limitations: Most expanded thyroid clonotypes (frequency above 0.001) were also found in blood, which suggests that blood repertoires may mirror thyroid immune responses. During validation, the model predicted progression to ophthalmopathy a median of approximately 7 months ahead of onset, with more than 60% sensitivity and more than 72% specificity. No statistical method was used to fix the sample size in advance, and group allocation was not hidden from the investigators. A 13 V-J signature model separated ophthalmopathy from stable hyperthyroidism, with approximately 87% sensitivity and roughly 81% specificity in cross-validation and 80%/75% in testing.

The TCR beta CDR3 regions were amplified from the RNA transcripts. The first round of RT-PCR for the TCR CDR3 was performed with the HTBI primer set and the Qiagen OneStep RT-PCR kit. Libraries were constructed in a second round of multiplex PCR, after which size selection and purification were carried out. Paired-end sequencing of the libraries was performed with 100 bp reads on an Illumina HiSeq2000. In the paper's pipeline: SOAPnuke was used to process the raw data, removing reads that contained adapters or uncalled bases, had a mean Phred below 15, or lacked an exact match to the constant primer or identifier. High-quality paired reads were merged with COPE v1.2.5, and unique nucleotide sequences were defined as clonotypes. MiTCR v1.1 was used to align the clonotypes against IMGT TRBV, TRBD and TRBJ reference segments. The analysis was restricted to V-J combinations with a frequency above 0.0001, which together covered roughly 99% of the repertoires. The TCS score was defined as the ratio of F50 (clonal expansion) to E x V (chaos), calculated using BLOSUM62-based TCRdist between CDR3 peptides within each V-J. Welch's t-statistics and random forest reduced roughly 500 V-J features to 13, which were used in a naive Bayes classifier (R e1071). The raw public data were reprocessed by TCRdb itself: fastp quality trimming at Q25, MiXCR clonotype calling, in-frame beta chains only. Rows with a matching CDR3 protein are joined into one entry that keeps the most common DNA and genes. TCRdb assigned the V and J calls; the authors' analysis was not used. This sample comprises approximately 520,000 distinct CDR3 sequences, around 24% of them detected only once. The top ten clones comprise approximately 10% of the sample.

This clonotype has ten or more counts. The antigen it recognizes is unknown. No per-base quality is available; no much larger clone lies one base away. In the ophthalmopathy patients, disease was moderately to severely active, with a Clinical Activity Score of 3 or more, a NOSPECS grade of 4 or more, and a duration of less than 3 months. Exclusion was applied to patients with uncontrolled infections, other autoimmune diseases, pregnancy or lactation. Diagnoses relied on clinical symptoms, serum thyroxine and TRAb, thyroid ultrasound and orbital computed tomography. Ficoll-Paque density gradient centrifugation was used to isolate PBMCs from under 11 ml of fresh peripheral blood. Total RNA was extracted with Trizol reagent, and quality was checked on an Agilent 2100 Bioanalyzer. Source material: blood. This clonotype originated in a woman aged 25 to 39 with Graves' ophthalmopathy.

The CDR3 has the sequence CASSQGRTGYGYTF. The DNA reads as follows: TGCGCCAGCAGCCAAGGACGGACGGGCTATGGCTACACCTTC. The chain is encoded by TRBV4-3 joined to TRBJ1-2, with no reliable assignment of the D segment. The germline V gene encodes CDR1 LGHNA and CDR2 YSLEER. Its CDR3 holds 14 amino acids, cysteine through phenylalanine. Only the CDR3 portion is preserved as DNA: 42 bases, with reading frame beginning at the first base. V loses 1 base of germline sequence and J loses 4 bases, and the interval between the two ends is 10 bases.